These 26 T cell receptor beta chains were all obtained from the same sample, sequenced in a study of blood T cell repertoires in COVID-19. Method: immunoSEQ multiplex PCR; TCRdb's copy keeps in-frame clones and lacks some. The sample includes about 180,000 clones, over 75% of them seen just once. The sample consisted of peripheral blood. The origin of the receptors is a human donor with active or convalescent COVID-19. The donor label of this sample is uncertain.

V gene TRBV27 combines with J gene TRBJ2-3; a weak D match, TRBD2 (6 bases). V was trimmed by 4 bases and J by 3 bases, leaving 17 bases between them. Germline CDR1 MNHEY, CDR2 SMNVEV (reference sequence). The CDR3 extends over 16 amino acids. CDR3 sequence: CASSSPRLAWTDTQYF. The CDR3, as DNA: TGTGCCAGCAGTTCCCCGCGTCTAGCGTGGACAGATACGCAGTATTTT.

V and J are TRBV7-3 and TRBJ2-7; possible D gene TRBD1, 5 bases. The V and J ends lost 4 bases and 3 bases respectively, with 19 bases between them. This CDR3 has 16 amino acids. Looked up from germline, CDR1 is SGHTA and CDR2 is FQGTGA. The CDR3 protein is CASSSLDRPYYYEQYF. The CDR3 bases are TGTGCCAGCAGCTCTTTAGACAGACCTTATTACTACGAGCAGTACTTC. The full variable domain, rest sourced from reference TRBV7-3 and TRBJ2-7, is GAGVSQTPSNKVTEKGKYVELRCDPISGHTALYWYRQSLGQGPEFLIYFQGTGAADDSGLPNDRFFAVRPEGSVSTLKIQRTERGDSAVYLCASSSLDRPYYYEQYFGPGTRLTVT.

V gene TRBV19 combines with J gene TRBJ1-2; D is possibly TRBD1 (6 bases). Germline-derived CDR1 and CDR2 are LNHDA and SQIVND (reference sequence). This CDR3 contains 14 residues. The V end was cut by 1 base, the J end by 0 bases, with 6 bases between. DNA of the CDR3: TGTGCCAGTAGTATAGGGACAGCTAACTATGGCTACACCTTC. This sequence encodes CASSIGTANYGYTF. Drawing the rest from reference TRBV19 and TRBJ1-2, the complete variable domain is DGGITQSPKYLFRKEGQNVTLSCEQNLNHDAMYWYRQDPGQGLRLIYYSQIVNDFQKGDIAEGYSVSREKKESFPLTVTSAQKNPTAFYLCASSIGTANYGYTFGSGTRLTVV.

Concerning this clone: The sample carries other DNA sequences with the same CDR3. CDR3 bases: TGTGCCTGGAGTGAAGGACAGGGGGGTCAGCCCCAGCATTTT. Protein product: CAWSEGQGGQPQHF. The rearrangement uses TRBV30 and TRBJ1-5; the match to TRBD1 covers 10 bases. This CDR3 is built from 14 residues. Trimming removed 1 base from V and 6 bases from J; junction bases left unmatched: 3. CDR1 GTSNPN and CDR2 SVGIG come from the germline V gene (reference sequence).

The gene calls are TRBV7-9 and TRBJ2-1; D possibly corresponds to TRBD2 (6 bases). Germline V gives CDR1 SEHNR, CDR2 FQNEAQ (reference sequence). V was shortened by 1 base and J by 7 bases, with 14 bases between the two germline ends. The CDR3 runs 15 residues. This chain's CDR3 is CASSLEGRSANEQFF. CDR3 sequence (DNA): TGTGCCAGCAGCTTAGAAGGGAGGTCAGCTAATGAGCAGTTCTTC.

This chain joins TRBV12-3 or TRBV12-4 and TRBJ2-7; a weak D match, TRBD1 (5 bases). The CDR3 is 13 residues long. The germline V and J ends were trimmed by 6 bases and 2 bases, with 11 bases remaining between them. This CDR3 reads CASRPSGTYEQYF. The CDR3 DNA reads as TGTGCCAGCAGACCTTCAGGGACCTACGAGCAGTACTTC.

This chain's CDR3 is CASSTTGTVNTF. CDR3 nucleotides: TGTGCCAGCAGCACGACAGGGACGGTGAACACCTTC. V usage is TRBV9 and J usage is TRBJ1-2, with 7 nucleotides matching TRBD1. Germline V gives CDR1 SGDLS, CDR2 YYNGEE. This CDR3 contains 12 residues. The J segment lost 12 bases and the V segment lost 4 bases, leaving 9 bases of the junction unmatched.

CDR3 sequence reads: CASSLSGLLRETQYF. The CDR3 coding sequence is TGCGCCAGCAGCTTGTCGGGACTTTTACGGGAGACCCAGTACTTC. The V gene is TRBV5-1, the J gene TRBJ2-5; possibly TRBD2 for D (6 bases). The CDR3 consists of 15 residues. Looked up from germline, CDR1 is SGHRS and CDR2 is YFSETQ. Trimming left V 1 base short and J 5 bases short, with 15 bases between. Full variable domain (missing parts from reference TRBV5-1 and TRBJ2-5): KAGVTQTPRYLIKTRGQQVTLSCSPISGHRSVSWYQQTPGQGLQFLFEYFSETQRNKGNFPGRFSGRQFSNSRSEMNVSTLELGDSALYLCASSLSGLLRETQYFGPGTRLLVL.

This sequence joins TRBV30 and TRBJ2-2; tentatively, D is TRBD2 (5 bases). The germline V gene has CDR1 GTSNPN and CDR2 SVGIG (reference sequence). The CDR3 covers 12 residues. The DNA for the CDR3 is TGTGCACAGCGGCCGAACACCGGGGAGCTGTTTTTT. It yields the protein CAQRPNTGELFF.

The rearrangement joins TRBV3-1 (or the pseudogene TRBV3-2) to TRBJ1-1; D remains ambiguous. The CDR3 is 13 amino acids. The V end was cut by 1 base, the J end by 8 bases, with 11 bases between. CDR1 is LGHDT, CDR2 YNNKEL, per germline (reference sequence). DNA for the CDR3: TGTGCCAGCAGCCAAGGACCCGGGTTAGAAGCTTTCTTT. Translating gives CASSQGPGLEAFF.

V and J are TRBV6-1 and TRBJ2-1, with 12 nucleotides matching TRBD2. This CDR3 is 15 amino acids long. Trimming at V came to 2 bases and at J to 4 bases, leaving 0 bases not matched to a gene. Per germline, CDR1 MNHNS and CDR2 SASEGT. The CDR3 region is CASSELAGGYNEQFF. The DNA for the CDR3 is TGTGCCAGCAGTGAACTAGCGGGAGGGTACAATGAGCAGTTCTTC.

The V gene is TRBV10-3, the J gene TRBJ1-4; 7 positions agree with TRBD1. CDR1 is ENHRY, CDR2 SYGVKD, per germline. The CDR3 sequence is 18 residues long. Trimming removed 5 bases from V and 0 bases from J; junction bases left unmatched: 12. The CDR3 bases are TGTGCCATCAGTACAGACAGGGATCGCGCTTCAACTAATGAAAAACTGTTTTTT. Translating gives CAISTDRDRASTNEKLFF.

The rearrangement joins TRBV5-1 to TRBJ2-5; the D gene is possibly TRBD1 (7 bases). Per germline, CDR1 SGHRS and CDR2 YFSETQ. The V and J ends lost 0 bases and 5 bases respectively, with 26 bases between them. This CDR3 has 19 residues. The CDR3 coding sequence is TGCGCCAGCAGCTTGGGGGCGATGACAGGGTCCGCCGGGGGTGAGACCCAGTACTTC. The encoded protein is CASSLGAMTGSAGGETQYF.

The rearrangement joins TRBV5-1 to TRBJ1-4, with D perhaps matching TRBD1 (6 bases). The CDR3 is 15 amino acids. CDR1 is SGHRS and CDR2 is YFSETQ in the germline V gene. Trimming removed 4 bases from V and 3 bases from J, with 13 bases in between. This CDR3 is CASSREAGANEKLFF. For the CDR3, the DNA is TGCGCCAGCAGCCGGGAGGCAGGGGCTAATGAAAAACTGTTTTTT.

This clone was seen a few times. This chain uses TRBV2 with TRBJ2-7; 8 bases align to TRBD1. The V and J ends lost 3 bases and 3 bases, in that order; junction bases with no gene match: 4. The CDR3 spans 14 residues. Germline V lookup: CDR1 SNHLY, CDR2 FYNNEI. Here the CDR3 reads CASSESGQGYEQYF. The DNA for the CDR3 is TGTGCCAGCAGTGAGTCAGGACAGGGCTACGAGCAGTACTTC.

V usage is TRBV7-9 and J usage is TRBJ1-2; 9 nucleotides match TRBD1. The CDR3 has 17 amino acids. V trimming: 5 bases; J trimming: 1 base; junction bases outside the gene matches: 11. The germline CDR1 and CDR2 sequences are SEHNR and FQNEAQ (reference sequence). CDR3 amino acids: CASSPRTGVQVNYGYTF. In nucleotides, the CDR3 is TGTGCCAGCAGCCCCCGGACAGGGGTCCAAGTTAACTATGGCTACACCTTC.

The rearrangement links TRBV5-1 to TRBJ2-1; TRBD1 aligns across 10 bases. Germline V gives CDR1 SGHRS, CDR2 YFSETQ. Trimming cost V 4 bases and J 1 base; bases outside gene matches: 11. The CDR3 spans 18 residues. CDR3 sequence reads: CASSSGTGALNSYNEQFF. The CDR3 DNA reads TGCGCCAGCAGCAGCGGGACAGGGGCTTTGAATTCCTACAATGAGCAGTTCTTC.

J is TRBJ2-7 and V is TRBV6-5, with 10 bases identical to TRBD2. The CDR3 is 15 amino acids. Germline trimming cut 5 bases from V and 5 bases from J; bases unmatched to any gene: 9. CDR1 is MNHEY and CDR2 is SVGAGI in the germline V gene. Here the CDR3 reads CASSKLAGEYDEQYF. DNA of the CDR3: TGTGCCAGCAGTAAGCTAGCGGGAGAATACGACGAGCAGTACTTC.

This clone has only one observation. The V call is TRBV7-9, the J call TRBJ2-5; TRBD2 agrees at 13 bases. V dropped 6 bases and J dropped 2; count of bases not matched to a gene: 3. This CDR3 is built from 15 residues. The germline CDR1 and CDR2 sequences are SEHNR and FQNEAQ (reference sequence). CDR3 sequence reads: CASRRTSGSQETQYF. The DNA of the CDR3 is TGTGCCAGCAGGCGGACTAGCGGGAGTCAAGAGACCCAGTACTTC.

Notes on this clone: One junction end does not reproduce the germline sequence, and a read error may be involved. This chain uses TRBV28 with TRBJ2-1, with 7 bases lining up with TRBD1. CDR3 length equals 12 residues. The germline V gene encodes CDR1 MDHEN and CDR2 SYDVKM. CDR3 amino acids: CASTKPRGPLIF. CDR3 bases: TGTGCCAGCACGAAGCCGAGGGGGCCCTTGATCTTC.

The chain carries TRBV5-1 and TRBJ2-7, with D unresolved. CDR3 length: 14 amino acids. V gave up 0 bases and J gave up 2 bases, with 9 bases separating them. Looked up from germline, CDR1 is SGHRS and CDR2 is YFSETQ. The CDR3 sequence is CASSLEVGPYEQYF. The CDR3 DNA sequence: TGCGCCAGCAGCTTGGAGGTGGGCCCCTACGAGCAGTACTTC.

The V and J genes are TRBV15 and TRBJ1-6; D call uncertain. CDR1 and CDR2 from the germline V gene are LNHNV and YYDKDF (reference sequence). Trimming shortened V by 5 bases and J by 0 bases, and 8 bases separated the two germline ends. There are 15 residues in the CDR3. CDR3 coding DNA: TGTGCCACCAGCCCCGGAGGCTCCTATAATTCACCCCTCCACTTT. Its translation is CATSPGGSYNSPLHF.

This chain links TRBV5-4 with TRBJ2-3; TRBD2 matches at 11 bases. The CDR3 extends over 14 amino acids. The germline V gene encodes CDR1 SGHNT and CDR2 YYREEE (reference sequence). The V and J ends lost 2 bases and 4 bases, in that order; junction bases with no gene match: 0. The CDR3 nucleotides read TGTGCCAGCAGCTTTAGCGGGGGGGCAGATACGCAGTATTTT. Its translation is CASSFSGGADTQYF.

The chain combines TRBV29-1 with TRBJ2-4; no firm D call. The CDR3 runs 13 residues. Germline-derived CDR1 and CDR2 are SQVTM and ANQGSEA. V was trimmed by 2 bases and J by 5 bases, leaving 10 bases between them. CDR3 nucleotides: TGCAGCGTTGAAACATCTGTCGAAAACATTCAGTACTTC. As protein: CSVETSVENIQYF.

The V gene is TRBV30, the J gene TRBJ1-1, with 7 bases lining up with TRBD1. CDR3 length: 13 residues. Germline V lookup: CDR1 GTSNPN, CDR2 SVGIG (reference sequence). With 1 base clipped from V and 5 bases from J, the junction kept 4 bases outside the gene matches. CDR3 protein: CAWSGQGRTEAFF. The DNA of the CDR3 is TGTGCCTGGAGTGGACAGGGCCGGACTGAAGCTTTCTTT. Variable domain in full (rest from reference TRBV30 and TRBJ1-1): SQTIHQWPATLVQPVGSPLSLECTVEGTSNPNLYWYRQAAGRGLQLLFYSVGIGQISSEVPQNLSASRPQDRQFILSSKKLLLSDSGFYLCAWSGQGRTEAFFGQGTRLTVV.

J is TRBJ1-1 and V is TRBV3-1 (or the pseudogene TRBV3-2), with TRBD1 matching over 9 bases. The CDR3 runs 17 residues. The germline V gene has CDR1 LGHDT and CDR2 YNNKEL (reference sequence). The J segment lost 1 base and the V segment lost 1 base, leaving 7 bases of the junction unmatched. In DNA, the CDR3 is TGTGCCAGCAGCCAAGGGAACACAGGGGGCAGGAACACTGAAGCTTTCTTT. Amino acid sequence: CASSQGNTGGRNTEAFF.